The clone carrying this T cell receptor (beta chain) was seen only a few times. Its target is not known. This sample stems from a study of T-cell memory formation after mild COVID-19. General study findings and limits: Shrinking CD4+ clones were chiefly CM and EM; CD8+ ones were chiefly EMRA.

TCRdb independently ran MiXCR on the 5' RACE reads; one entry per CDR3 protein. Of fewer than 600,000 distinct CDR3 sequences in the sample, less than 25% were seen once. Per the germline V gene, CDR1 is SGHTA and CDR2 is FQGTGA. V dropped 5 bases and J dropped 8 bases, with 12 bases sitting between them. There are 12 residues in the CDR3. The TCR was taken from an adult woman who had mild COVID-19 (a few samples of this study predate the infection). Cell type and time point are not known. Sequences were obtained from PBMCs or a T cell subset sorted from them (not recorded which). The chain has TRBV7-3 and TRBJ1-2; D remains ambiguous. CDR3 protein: CASSKGGYGYTF. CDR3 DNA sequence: TGTGCCAGCAGCAAAGGAGGTTACGGCTACACCTTC. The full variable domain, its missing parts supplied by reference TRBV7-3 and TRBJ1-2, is GAGVSQTPSNKVTEKGKYVELRCDPISGHTALYWYRQSLGQGPEFLIYFQGTGAADDSGLPNDRFFAVRPEGSVSTLKIQRTERGDSAVYLCASSKGGYGYTFGSGTRLTVV.